Presented here are 11 T cell receptor beta chains from one specimen sequenced in a study of PD-L1 blockade in urothelial cancer. Assay used: immunoSEQ multiplex PCR; TCRdb lists only in-frame clones, some missing. Of roughly 49,000 clones detected, 86% appear once; the ten largest clones hold about 20%. Time point reported: pretreatment peripheral blood. This material consisted of PBMCs, taken around atezolizumab (anti-PD-L1) treatment. The receptor set was obtained from a man between 60 and 75 years old with urothelial cancer.

This sequence joins TRBV7-2 and TRBJ2-1; 7 bases agree with TRBD2. This CDR3 comprises 15 residues. The junction had 7 bases not matched to a gene; V was cut back by 2 bases and J by 6 bases. In germline, CDR1 is SGHTA, CDR2 FQGNSA. The chain's CDR3 is CASSLPFGGSNEQFF. The CDR3 region has the DNA TGTGCCAGCAGCTTACCCTTTGGCGGGAGCAATGAGCAGTTCTTC.

The chain combines TRBV6-5 with TRBJ2-1; possibly TRBD1 for D (6 bases). The CDR3 consists of 16 residues. Trimming removed 0 bases at V and 10 bases at J, with 19 bases between. Per the germline V gene, CDR1 is MNHEY and CDR2 is SVGAGI. The CDR3 region has the DNA TGTGCCAGCAGTTACTCTACCCAGACCTCTAGGGGGGAGCAGTTCTTC. This gives the protein CASSYSTQTSRGEQFF.

CDR3 nucleotide sequence: TGCGCCAGCAGCTTGGTGTCCGCGGTTCTATCACCCCTCCACTTT. Translation: CASSLVSAVLSPLHF. This chain connects TRBV5-1 to TRBJ1-6; D unclear. V was pared by 0 bases and J by 10 bases, with 14 bases between. Germline values: CDR1 SGHRS, CDR2 YFSETQ. CDR3 length equals 15 residues.

The rearrangement joins TRBV10-3 to TRBJ2-7, with 10 positions matching TRBD2. J lost 6 bases, V lost 6 bases, and 8 bases had no gene match. Germline CDR1 reads ENHRY; CDR2 reads SYGVKD. The CDR3 is made up of 14 amino acids. CDR3 sequence: CAIRAGGGPSEQYF. The CDR3, as DNA: TGTGCCATCAGAGCGGGGGGGGGTCCGAGCGAGCAGTACTTC.

This clone came up once. The V gene is TRBV28, the J gene TRBJ2-7; D unresolved. Germline V gene sequence: CDR1 MDHEN, CDR2 SYDVKM. The V end was cut by 10 bases, the J end by 0 bases, with 16 bases between. CDR3 size: 14 residues. CDR3 residues: CATNERRSSYEQYF. The CDR3 coding sequence is TGTGCCACCAATGAGAGGAGAAGCTCCTACGAGCAGTACTTC. Full variable domain (rest looked up from reference TRBV28 and TRBJ2-7): DVKVTQSSRYLVKRTGEKVFLECVQDMDHENMFWYRQDPGLGLRLIYFSYDVKMKEKGDIPEGYSVSREKKERFSLILESASTNQTSMYLCATNERRSSYEQYFGPGTRLTVT.

The rearrangement uses TRBV9 and TRBJ2-7; D may be TRBD2 (6 bases). CDR3 length equals 15 residues. The V end lost 2 bases, the J end lost 1 base, and 13 bases lay between the germline ends. Per the germline V gene, CDR1 is SGDLS and CDR2 is YYNGEE. The CDR3 loop reads CASSVSEGGSYEQYF. CDR3 in DNA: TGTGCCAGCAGCGTCTCTGAGGGAGGATCCTACGAGCAGTACTTC.

The V gene is TRBV19, the J gene TRBJ2-7; the D gene is possibly TRBD1 (6 bases). The CDR3 totals 16 residues. Looked up from germline, CDR1 is LNHDA and CDR2 is SQIVND (reference sequence). V was pared by 6 bases and J by 1 base, with 19 bases between. In DNA form, the CDR3 reads TGTGCCAGTAGCCGAGACATGACAGGACCATCCTACGAGCAGTACTTC. Its protein is CASSRDMTGPSYEQYF.

This chain joins TRBV18 and TRBJ1-2; D call uncertain. The germline gives CDR1 KGHSH, CDR2 LQKENI. The CDR3 extends over 14 amino acids. The V gene lost 2 bases and the J gene lost 0 bases, with 7 bases spanning the gap. The CDR3 reads CASSPESTNYGYTF. In DNA form, the CDR3 reads TGTGCCAGCTCACCAGAGTCCACTAACTATGGCTACACCTTC.

The sample holds one count of this clone. The chain employs TRBV2 and TRBJ2-3, with TRBD1 as a possible D gene (5 bases). CDR3 length: 15 amino acids. Germline CDR1 reads SNHLY; CDR2 reads FYNNEI. Trimming removed 10 bases at V and 1 base at J, with 18 bases between. CDR3 coding DNA: TGTGCCACCACGCCTCTGACAGCCCGCACAGATACGCAGTATTTT. Its translation is CATTPLTARTDTQYF.

This sequence joins TRBV18 and TRBJ2-7, with TRBD2 as a possible D gene (6 bases). Germline CDR1 is KGHSH and CDR2 is LQKENI. Trimming took 6 bases from V and 4 from J, leaving 19 bases between them. The CDR3 consists of 15 residues. CDR3 residues: CASSPIEVAAYEQYF. The CDR3 DNA is TGTGCCAGCTCCCCCATCGAGGTAGCGGCTTACGAGCAGTACTTC.

The gene calls are TRBV27 and TRBJ1-1; TRBD1 aligns across 8 bases. The CDR3 has 15 residues. CDR1 MNHEY and CDR2 SMNVEV come from the germline V gene (reference sequence). Trimming took 5 bases from V and 6 from J; bases not matched to a gene: 11. The CDR3 DNA follows: TGTGCCAGCAGTCTCCAGACAGGGGTTCGCGCTGAAGCTTTCTTT. Translating it yields CASSLQTGVRAEAFF.